What follows is one T cell receptor (beta chain) and its context. The sample comes from a study of blood T cell repertoires in COVID-19. The CDR3 sequence is 18 residues long. As originally analysed: Amplification with reference gene primers provided the estimates of nucleated cell counts. The protocol was immunoSEQ multiplex PCR, while the TCRdb copy is restricted to in-frame clones and leaves out a portion. V, J and clone size are those of that table, while D and trimming were read from the DNA. The sample shows roughly 99,000 clones, 90% to 95% of them seen only once. The chain joins TRBV21-1 to TRBJ1-1. TRBV21-1 is assigned pseudogene status. This TCR derives from a woman aged 25 to 39 with acute or convalescent COVID-19. The sample comprised peripheral blood. The CDR3 DNA reads TGTGCCAGCAGCAAACGTCTAACAGAAGCGGGTCAGAACACTGAAGCTTTCTTT. Amino acids: CASSKRLTEAGQNTEAFF.